The 16 T cell receptor beta chains below come from one sample, sequenced in a study of identical twins. TCRdb reprocessed the 5' RACE reads with MiXCR, giving one entry per CDR3 protein. The sample has more than 1.5 million distinct CDR3 sequences, around a third seen once; the top ten hold roughly 0.3%. Sequenced: cord blood. These receptors were collected from a newborn girl in good health.

In DNA form, the CDR3 reads TGTGCCAGTAGTACCTTATCGACAGGCAATCAGCCCCAGCATTTT. Its translation: CASSTLSTGNQPQHF. The V gene is TRBV19, the J gene TRBJ1-5, with D maybe TRBD1 (5 bases). The ends were cut back, 4 bases at V and 2 bases at J, with 12 bases in the middle. The CDR3 loop spans 15 amino acids. Looked up from germline, CDR1 is LNHDA and CDR2 is SQIVND (reference sequence).

The chain combines TRBV20-1 with TRBJ1-1; D is unresolved. The V gene's germline CDR1 is DFQATT and CDR2 SNEGSKA (reference sequence). The length of the CDR3 is 13 residues. V dropped 4 bases and J dropped 3 bases, with 12 bases sitting between them. Here the CDR3 DNA reads TGCAGTGCTAAATCTGGGATGGACACTGAAGCTTTCTTT. Residues: CSAKSGMDTEAFF.

Many counts were recorded for this clonotype. The chain has TRBV6-1 and TRBJ2-7; D unclear. CDR3 length equals 12 residues. V was pared by 4 bases and J by 3 bases, with 7 bases between. The germline V gene has CDR1 MNHNS and CDR2 SASEGT. The CDR3 region has the DNA TGTGCCAGCAGTGCGTCCATCTACGAGCAGTACTTC. Its protein product is CASSASIYEQYF.

This clonotype was seen a handful of times. The chain uses TRBV6-1 and TRBJ1-2; D ambiguous. The CDR3 runs to 16 residues. V was trimmed by 0 bases and J by 4 bases, leaving 15 bases between them. Germline V CDR1 and CDR2: MNHNS, SASEGT. The CDR3 DNA is TGTGCCAGCAGTGAAGCGACGGAGCTCCAGCCCTATGGCTACACCTTC. It is translated as CASSEATELQPYGYTF.

Only a few counts were recorded for this clonotype. V and J are TRBV4-1 and TRBJ1-1, with D tentatively TRBD1 (5 bases). With 5 bases removed from V and 4 bases from J, the gap between germline ends came to 11 bases. Germline V gene lookup returns CDR1 MGHRA and CDR2 YSYEKL. This CDR3 is 13 amino acids long. The CDR3 bases are TGCGCCAGCAGCACCAGGGAGGGCACTGAAGCTTTCTTT. It specifies CASSTREGTEAFF.

This clonotype was seen a few times. This sequence joins TRBV20-1 and TRBJ1-4; 11 positions agree with TRBD1. CDR1 and CDR2 (germline): DFQATT, SNEGSKA (reference sequence). V gave up 4 bases and J gave up 7 bases; unmatched junction bases: 11. This CDR3 comprises 16 residues. CDR3 bases: TGCAGTGCTACCCCCGGGACAGGGGGTGACTTTGAAAAACTGTTTTTT. Its protein product is CSATPGTGGDFEKLFF.

This clonotype was observed a few times. The chain recombines TRBV2 with TRBJ1-5, with 8 nucleotides matching TRBD1. Germline-derived CDR1 and CDR2 are SNHLY and FYNNEI. The trim removed 6 bases at V and 4 bases at J, leaving 8 bases unmatched. CDR3 size: 15 residues. The CDR3 protein is CASRDGTGPNQPQHF. Written as DNA, the CDR3 is TGTGCCAGCAGAGATGGGACAGGCCCAAATCAGCCCCAGCATTTT.

The chain employs TRBV6-1 and TRBJ2-5; weak D call: TRBD2 (5 bases). Matching the DNA end better, TRBJ2-1 makes the J call doubtful. The CDR3 has 14 amino acids. Germline CDR1 reads MNHNS; CDR2 reads SASEGT. DNA of the CDR3: TGTGCCAGCAGTGGACGGGGTCGCCAAGAGACCCAGTTCTTC. Its protein product is CASSGRGRQETQFF.

The chain combines TRBV4-1 with TRBJ2-2; 7 bases agree with TRBD1. Germline loops: CDR1 MGHRA, CDR2 YSYEKL. The CDR3 totals 15 residues. The junction had 9 bases not matched to a gene; V was cut back by 3 bases and J by 8 bases. The CDR3 DNA is TGCGCCAGCAGCCACCCCCGACAGGGTAGGGGGGAGCTGTTTTTT. It is translated as CASSHPRQGRGELFF.

This chain uses TRBV7-2 with TRBJ1-2; unclear D gene. Germline V gene data show CDR1 as SGHTA and CDR2 as FQGNSA. V was cut by 3 bases and J by 1 base, with 6 bases left in between. The CDR3 runs to 13 residues. CDR3 nucleotide sequence: TGTGCCAGCAGCTTGGCCTATAACTATGGCTACACCTTC. Translated, it gives CASSLAYNYGYTF.

This clonotype was seen only a few times. The rearrangement uses TRBV2 and TRBJ2-1, with 8 bases fitting TRBD2. The CDR3 covers 14 residues. Germline V gene sequence: CDR1 SNHLY, CDR2 FYNNEI. With 8 bases clipped from V and 4 bases from J, the junction kept 7 bases outside the gene matches. Here the CDR3 DNA reads TGTGCCAGCGATGTAGCGGGACGTTACAATGAGCAGTTCTTC. Encoded protein: CASDVAGRYNEQFF.

The sample holds a few counts of this clonotype. DNA for the CDR3: TGTGCCAGCAGCCCAACGAGCGGGAGGGAGGACTACAATGAGCAGTTCTTC. This sequence encodes CASSPTSGREDYNEQFF. The chain has TRBV9 and TRBJ2-1, with TRBD2 matching 10 bases. This CDR3 has 17 amino acids. Germline V CDR1 and CDR2: SGDLS, YYNGEE. V was pared by 4 bases and J by 3 bases, with 10 bases of the junction left unmatched.

The rearrangement uses TRBV24-1 and TRBJ1-1, with 7 positions matching TRBD1. The CDR3 runs 15 residues. The V gene's germline CDR1 is KGHDR and CDR2 SFDVKD. With V trimmed by 2 bases and J by 1 base, 3 bases remained unmatched. The CDR3 is CATSDSQGSNTEAFF. CDR3 sequence (DNA): TGTGCCACCAGTGATTCACAGGGGTCGAACACTGAAGCTTTCTTT.

J is TRBJ2-4 and V is TRBV6-1; 8 nucleotides match TRBD2. The J call may be in error: the DNA end matches TRBJ2-7 better. This CDR3 comprises 17 residues. Germline V gene sequence: CDR1 MNHNS, CDR2 SASEGT. Written as DNA, the CDR3 is TGTGCCAGCAGTGGCAGACTAGCGCGGGGGGCAGTAGACGAGCAGTACTTC. It codes for CASSGRLARGAVDEQYF.

This clonotype was seen repeatedly, ten times or more. This chain uses TRBV5-1 with TRBJ2-4; D not certain. This CDR3 is built from 15 residues. The V gene's germline CDR1 is SGHRS and CDR2 YFSETQ. Trimming left V 4 bases short and J 5 bases short, with 16 bases between. The CDR3 here is CASSPGVGLENIQYF. The CDR3 DNA reads as TGCGCCAGCAGCCCCGGTGTAGGGCTGGAAAACATTCAGTACTTC.

This clonotype was seen a few times. The chain couples TRBV20-1 to TRBJ1-5; 8 bases map to TRBD1. Germline lookup yields CDR1 DFQATT and CDR2 SNEGSKA (reference sequence). CDR3 length equals 16 residues. The J segment lost 0 bases and the V segment lost 0 bases, leaving 4 bases of the junction unmatched. CDR3 protein: CSARDGQGDSNQPQHF. DNA of the CDR3: TGCAGTGCTAGAGACGGACAGGGCGATAGCAATCAGCCCCAGCATTTT.